This entry features one T cell receptor (beta chain) sequence. The investigators made TCR beta cDNA from about 500 ng total RNA, using a constant-region primer. For TCR beta, libraries were produced by three nested multiplex PCR rounds using slightly modified ARM-PCR. TRBV1-TRBV30 forward and Cbeta reverse primers drove the first two roughly 10-cycle rounds. TCRdb recomputed calls from the multiplex PCR reads with MiXCR, one row per CDR3 protein. The sample lists 100,000 to 150,000 distinct CDR3 sequences, 55% to 75% occurring once. CDR1 is LGHNA and CDR2 is YNFKEQ in the germline V gene. This CDR3 spans 15 amino acids. RNA and DNA were co-extracted from about 19-30 mg of unsorted bulk tissue. These data originate in a study of tumor-infiltrating lymphocytes in primary liver carcinoma. Study details: Patients were men and women aged 30 to 69 years.

The V and J genes are TRBV4-2 and TRBJ2-3; D possibly uses TRBD1 or TRBD2 (5 bases each). This receptor was obtained from a woman aged 55-70 years with primary liver carcinoma and hepatitis B virus infection. The sample comprised liver tumor tissue from sampling region 3. The sample's subset: tumor region T3, left-lateral pole. CDR3 coding DNA: TGTGCTGGCAGCCAAACCAGGGACGTGACAGATACGCAGTATTTT. The encoded protein is CAGSQTRDVTDTQYF.